This TCR beta chain came from a study of shared clonotypes between healthy human individuals. Study overall: Researchers drew samples from two women and a few men aged 18 to 49. Study conclusions and caveats: Four donors shared around 5.2% of their naive CD4 clonotypes.

A remark on this clone: Its antigen is currently unknown.

Only Caucasian adults living in Nashville, Tennessee served as donors. A CD45RA+ naive subset and a CD45RA-negative memory subset were split from CD4+ cells. Germline V gene sequence: CDR1 SGHTA, CDR2 FQGNSA. The CDR3 loop spans 16 amino acids. Trimming left V 5 bases short and J 10 bases short, with 21 bases between. Profiling relied on immunoSEQ multiplex PCR, and the TCRdb table lists in-frame clones only, not all of them. The sample consists of 300,000 to 400,000 clones, around 74% of them appearing once. The clonotype comes from a man aged 25 to 45 in good health. The chain uses TRBV7-2 and TRBJ1-6; D is possibly TRBD1 (6 bases). The sequencing input was memory CD4+ T cells sorted from blood. This sample's subset: CD45RA-negative fraction. In DNA, the CDR3 is TGTGCCAGCAGCCAATGGCCAACTAGGAGGGGGTCACCCCTCCACTTT. Encoded protein: CASSQWPTRRGSPLHF.